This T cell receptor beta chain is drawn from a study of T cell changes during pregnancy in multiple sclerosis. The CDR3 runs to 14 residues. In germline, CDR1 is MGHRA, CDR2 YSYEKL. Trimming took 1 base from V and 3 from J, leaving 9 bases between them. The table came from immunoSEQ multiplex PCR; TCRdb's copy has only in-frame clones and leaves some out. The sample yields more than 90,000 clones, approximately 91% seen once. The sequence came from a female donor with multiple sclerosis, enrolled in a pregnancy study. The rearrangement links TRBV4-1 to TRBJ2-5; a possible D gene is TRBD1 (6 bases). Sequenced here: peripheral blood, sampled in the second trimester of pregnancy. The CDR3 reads CASSQARGKETQYF. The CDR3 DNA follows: TGCGCCAGCAGCCAAGCTAGGGGGAAAGAGACCCAGTACTTC.